Below, 16 T cell receptor beta chains from the same sample are listed, as sequenced in a study of lymphopenia after photon versus proton radiotherapy. Libraries were prepared by immunoSEQ multiplex PCR; TCRdb keeps only in-frame clonotypes and omits some of them. There are about 25,000 clones in the sample; around 90% occur only once, and around a fifth lies in the top ten. Sequenced here: peripheral blood, sampled from a patient treated with photon-based radiotherapy. The receptor set was obtained from a man in his fifties with gastric cancer.

The genes are TRBV21-1 and TRBJ2-7; TRBD2, the table's D call, was not compared with the DNA. TRBV21-1 is flagged as a pseudogene. This CDR3 is 14 amino acids long. The CDR3 region is CASSKGSRSYEQYF. The CDR3 bases are TGTGCCAGCAGCAAAGGGAGCCGCTCCTACGAGCAGTACTTC.

V and J are TRBV5-1 and TRBJ2-5, with 11 bases identical to TRBD2. CDR3 length equals 17 residues. Losses at the gene ends were 0 bases for V and 2 bases for J; bases not matched to a gene: 6. The germline V gene has CDR1 SGHRS and CDR2 YFSETQ. The CDR3 DNA reads TGCGCCAGCAGCTTGGTGGCTAGCGGGGGGAGGCAAGAGACCCAGTACTTC. It is translated as CASSLVASGGRQETQYF.

V and J are TRBV20-1 and TRBJ2-3, with D unresolved. Trimming shortened V by 6 bases and J by 4 bases, and 8 bases separated the two germline ends. This CDR3 has 11 amino acids. The germline V gene encodes CDR1 DFQATT and CDR2 SNEGSKA (reference sequence). CDR3: CSASLSDTQYF. CDR3 bases: TGCAGTGCATCCTTGTCAGATACGCAGTATTTT.

The chain employs TRBV6-5 and TRBJ1-6; D is uncertain. This CDR3 comprises 12 residues. V lost 6 bases to trimming and J lost 7 bases, with 7 bases between them. From germline, CDR1 is MNHEY and CDR2 SVGAGI. This CDR3 is CASSNQNSPLHF. The CDR3 coding sequence is TGTGCCAGCAGCAATCAAAATTCACCCCTCCACTTT.

This chain links TRBV6-1 with TRBJ1-1, with unresolved D. The germline CDR1 and CDR2 sequences are MNHNS and SASEGT. The CDR3 totals 10 residues. Trimming took 1 base from V and 9 from J, leaving 3 bases between them. The CDR3 DNA reads as TGTGCCAGCAGTGAAGAGCAAGCTTTCTTT. It specifies CASSEEQAFF.

The rearrangement links TRBV11-3 to TRBJ2-3; a possible D gene is TRBD1 (6 bases). CDR1 and CDR2 from the germline V gene are SGHNT and YENEEA. CDR3 length equals 17 residues. The germline V and J ends were trimmed by 0 bases and 0 bases, with 13 bases remaining between them. CDR3 bases: TGTGCCAGCAGCTTAGACCAGGGGACCGCGAGCACAGATACGCAGTATTTT. Translating it yields CASSLDQGTASTDTQYF.

The chain is built from TRBV5-6 and TRBJ1-4; a possible D gene is TRBD1 (5 bases). The V end lost 1 base, the J end lost 8 bases, and 12 bases lay between the germline ends. The CDR3 covers 14 residues. From germline, CDR1 is SGHDT and CDR2 YYEEEE. The CDR3 bases are TGTGCCAGCAGCTTGACAGGCCCAGGGGAAAAACTGTTTTTT. As protein: CASSLTGPGEKLFF.

This clone is a singleton in its sample. The CDR3 sequence is CASSGRDSYEQYF. The CDR3 DNA follows: TGTGCCAGCAGTGGCCGGGACAGTTACGAGCAGTACTTC. This chain links TRBV6-6 with TRBJ2-7; the match to TRBD1 covers 7 bases. The V gene end was trimmed by 5 bases and the J gene end by 4 bases; junction bases not matched to a gene: 5. Germline lookup yields CDR1 MNHNY and CDR2 SVGAGI (reference sequence). The CDR3 runs to 13 residues.

The chain uses TRBV2 and TRBJ1-5, with a possible D match to TRBD1 (5 bases). From germline, CDR1 is SNHLY and CDR2 FYNNEI. V was cut by 6 bases and J by 6 bases, with 15 bases left in between. The CDR3 runs to 14 residues. DNA for the CDR3: TGTGCCAGCAGGCAGGGCGGAGCGGCTCAGCCCCAGCATTTT. Its protein is CASRQGGAAQPQHF.

DNA of the CDR3: TGTGCCAGCAGCGTAGGGGGGGAAGCGGATCAGCCCCAGCATTTT. Amino acid sequence: CASSVGGEADQPQHF. The gene calls are TRBV9 and TRBJ1-5, with D possibly TRBD1 on 5 matching bases. CDR3 length: 15 residues. V was cut by 0 bases and J by 5 bases, with 12 bases left in between. Per the germline V gene, CDR1 is SGDLS and CDR2 is YYNGEE.

This clone has only one observation. The CDR3 protein is CASSSPPRQGGRAFF. The CDR3 nucleotides are TGTGCCAGCAGTTCCCCGCCGCGGCAGGGAGGGAGGGCTTTCTTT. This sequence joins TRBV7-2 and TRBJ1-1, with D possibly matching TRBD1 (5 bases). The V end lost 6 bases, the J end lost 11 bases, and 25 bases lay between the germline ends. Germline V lookup: CDR1 SGHTA, CDR2 FQGNSA. This CDR3 has 15 residues.

The J gene is TRBJ2-2, the V gene TRBV4-1, with unresolved D. This CDR3 region has 14 residues. Trimming cost V 3 bases and J 1 base, with 6 bases left between them. CDR1 is MGHRA, CDR2 YSYEKL, per germline. The CDR3 reads CASSHLENTGELFF. CDR3 DNA sequence: TGCGCCAGCAGCCATTTGGAGAACACCGGGGAGCTGTTTTTT.

The chain is built from TRBV15 and TRBJ2-7; D is unresolved. The CDR3 totals 15 residues. V was cut by 0 bases and J by 2 bases, with 11 bases left in between. Germline V gene data show CDR1 as LNHNV and CDR2 as YYDKDF (reference sequence). The CDR3 here is CATSRDRIAPYEQYV. CDR3 nucleotides: TGTGCCACCAGCAGAGATCGGATAGCCCCCTACGAGCAGTACGTC.

The sample holds one count of this clone. The chain couples TRBV7-9 to TRBJ1-4; 7 bases fit TRBD1. Trimming cost V 3 bases and J 13 bases; bases outside gene matches: 5. This CDR3 spans 12 amino acids. CDR1 is SEHNR, CDR2 FQNEAQ, per germline (reference sequence). CDR3 DNA sequence: TGTGCCAGCAGCTTGGGGGACAGTGGACTGTTTTTT. The encoded protein is CASSLGDSGLFF.

This chain links TRBV7-3 with TRBJ2-3; D unresolved. The V gene lost 5 bases and the J gene lost 6 bases, with 15 bases spanning the gap. The CDR3 totals 14 residues. The germline V gene encodes CDR1 SGHTA and CDR2 FQGTGA. CDR3 residues: CASSPSPGADTQYF. The CDR3 bases are TGTGCCAGCAGCCCCTCACCAGGAGCCGATACGCAGTATTTT.

V gene TRBV5-4 combines with J gene TRBJ2-5, with a possible D match to TRBD2 (5 bases). Germline V gives CDR1 SGHNT, CDR2 YYREEE (reference sequence). The CDR3 covers 13 residues. Trimming took 3 bases from V and 9 from J, leaving 15 bases between them. In DNA, the CDR3 is TGTGCCAGCAGCTCCCAGGACCTCGGGGCCCAGTACTTC. This sequence encodes CASSSQDLGAQYF.